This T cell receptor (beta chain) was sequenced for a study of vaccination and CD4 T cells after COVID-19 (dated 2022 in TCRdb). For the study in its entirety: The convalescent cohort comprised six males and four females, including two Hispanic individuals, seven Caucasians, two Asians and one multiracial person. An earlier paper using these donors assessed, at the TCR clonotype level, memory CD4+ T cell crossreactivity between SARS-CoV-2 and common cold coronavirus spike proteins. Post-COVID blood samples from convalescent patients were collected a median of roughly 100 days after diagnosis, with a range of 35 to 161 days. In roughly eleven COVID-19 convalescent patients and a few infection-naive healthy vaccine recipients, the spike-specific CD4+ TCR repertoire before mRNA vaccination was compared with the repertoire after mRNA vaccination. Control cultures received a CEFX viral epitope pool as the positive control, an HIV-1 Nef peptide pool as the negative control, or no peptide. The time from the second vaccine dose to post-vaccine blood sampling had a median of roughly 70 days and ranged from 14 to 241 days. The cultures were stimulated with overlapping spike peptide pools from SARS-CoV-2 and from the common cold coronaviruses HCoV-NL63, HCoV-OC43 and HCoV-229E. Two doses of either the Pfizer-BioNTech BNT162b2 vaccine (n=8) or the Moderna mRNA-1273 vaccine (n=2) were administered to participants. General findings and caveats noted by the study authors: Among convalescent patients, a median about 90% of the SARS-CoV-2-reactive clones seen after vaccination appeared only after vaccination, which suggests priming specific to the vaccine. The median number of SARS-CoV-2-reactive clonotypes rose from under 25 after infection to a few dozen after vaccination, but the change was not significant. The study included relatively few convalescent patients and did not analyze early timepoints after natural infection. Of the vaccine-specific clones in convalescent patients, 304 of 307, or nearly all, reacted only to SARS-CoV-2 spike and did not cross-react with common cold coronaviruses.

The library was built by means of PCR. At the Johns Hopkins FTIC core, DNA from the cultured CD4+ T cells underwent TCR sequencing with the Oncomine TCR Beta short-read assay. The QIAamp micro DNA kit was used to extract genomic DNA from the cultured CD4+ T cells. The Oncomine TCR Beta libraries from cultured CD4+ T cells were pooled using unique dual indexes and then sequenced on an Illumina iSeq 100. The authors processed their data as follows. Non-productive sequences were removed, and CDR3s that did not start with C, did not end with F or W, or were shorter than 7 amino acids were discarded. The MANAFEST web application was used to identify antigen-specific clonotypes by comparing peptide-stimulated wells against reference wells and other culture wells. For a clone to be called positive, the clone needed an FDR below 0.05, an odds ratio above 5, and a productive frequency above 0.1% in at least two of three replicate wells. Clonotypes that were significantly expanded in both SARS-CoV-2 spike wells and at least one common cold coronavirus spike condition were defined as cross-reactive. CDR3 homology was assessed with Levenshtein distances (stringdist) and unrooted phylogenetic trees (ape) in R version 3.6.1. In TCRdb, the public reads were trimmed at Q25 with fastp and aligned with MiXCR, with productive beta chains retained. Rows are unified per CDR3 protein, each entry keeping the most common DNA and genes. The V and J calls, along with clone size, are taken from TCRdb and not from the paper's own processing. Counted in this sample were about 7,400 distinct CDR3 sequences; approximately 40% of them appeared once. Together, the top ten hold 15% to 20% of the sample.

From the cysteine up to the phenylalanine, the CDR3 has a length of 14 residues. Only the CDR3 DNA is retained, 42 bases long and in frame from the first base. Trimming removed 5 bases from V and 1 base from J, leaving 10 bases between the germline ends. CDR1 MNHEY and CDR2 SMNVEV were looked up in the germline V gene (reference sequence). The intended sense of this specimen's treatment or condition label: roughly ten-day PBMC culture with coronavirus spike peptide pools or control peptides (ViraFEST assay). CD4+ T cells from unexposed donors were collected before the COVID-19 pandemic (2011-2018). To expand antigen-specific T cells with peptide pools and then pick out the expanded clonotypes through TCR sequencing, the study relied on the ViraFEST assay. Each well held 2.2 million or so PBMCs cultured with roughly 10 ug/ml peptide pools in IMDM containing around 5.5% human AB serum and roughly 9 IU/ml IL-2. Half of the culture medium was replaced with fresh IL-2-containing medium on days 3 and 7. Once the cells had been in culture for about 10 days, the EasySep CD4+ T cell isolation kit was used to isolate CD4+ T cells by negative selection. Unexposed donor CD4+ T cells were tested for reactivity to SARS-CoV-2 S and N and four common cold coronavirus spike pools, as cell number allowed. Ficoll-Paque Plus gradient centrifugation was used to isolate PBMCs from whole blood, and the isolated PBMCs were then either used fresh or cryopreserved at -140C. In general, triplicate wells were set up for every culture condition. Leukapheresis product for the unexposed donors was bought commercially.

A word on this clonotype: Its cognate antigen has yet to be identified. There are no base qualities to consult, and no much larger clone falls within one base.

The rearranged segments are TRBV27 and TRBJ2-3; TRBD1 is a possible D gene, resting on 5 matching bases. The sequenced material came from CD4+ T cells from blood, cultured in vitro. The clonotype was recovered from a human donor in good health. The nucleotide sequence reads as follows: TGTGCCAGCAGTGACAGACCCCGCACAGATACGCAGTATTTT. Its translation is CASSDRPRTDTQYF.